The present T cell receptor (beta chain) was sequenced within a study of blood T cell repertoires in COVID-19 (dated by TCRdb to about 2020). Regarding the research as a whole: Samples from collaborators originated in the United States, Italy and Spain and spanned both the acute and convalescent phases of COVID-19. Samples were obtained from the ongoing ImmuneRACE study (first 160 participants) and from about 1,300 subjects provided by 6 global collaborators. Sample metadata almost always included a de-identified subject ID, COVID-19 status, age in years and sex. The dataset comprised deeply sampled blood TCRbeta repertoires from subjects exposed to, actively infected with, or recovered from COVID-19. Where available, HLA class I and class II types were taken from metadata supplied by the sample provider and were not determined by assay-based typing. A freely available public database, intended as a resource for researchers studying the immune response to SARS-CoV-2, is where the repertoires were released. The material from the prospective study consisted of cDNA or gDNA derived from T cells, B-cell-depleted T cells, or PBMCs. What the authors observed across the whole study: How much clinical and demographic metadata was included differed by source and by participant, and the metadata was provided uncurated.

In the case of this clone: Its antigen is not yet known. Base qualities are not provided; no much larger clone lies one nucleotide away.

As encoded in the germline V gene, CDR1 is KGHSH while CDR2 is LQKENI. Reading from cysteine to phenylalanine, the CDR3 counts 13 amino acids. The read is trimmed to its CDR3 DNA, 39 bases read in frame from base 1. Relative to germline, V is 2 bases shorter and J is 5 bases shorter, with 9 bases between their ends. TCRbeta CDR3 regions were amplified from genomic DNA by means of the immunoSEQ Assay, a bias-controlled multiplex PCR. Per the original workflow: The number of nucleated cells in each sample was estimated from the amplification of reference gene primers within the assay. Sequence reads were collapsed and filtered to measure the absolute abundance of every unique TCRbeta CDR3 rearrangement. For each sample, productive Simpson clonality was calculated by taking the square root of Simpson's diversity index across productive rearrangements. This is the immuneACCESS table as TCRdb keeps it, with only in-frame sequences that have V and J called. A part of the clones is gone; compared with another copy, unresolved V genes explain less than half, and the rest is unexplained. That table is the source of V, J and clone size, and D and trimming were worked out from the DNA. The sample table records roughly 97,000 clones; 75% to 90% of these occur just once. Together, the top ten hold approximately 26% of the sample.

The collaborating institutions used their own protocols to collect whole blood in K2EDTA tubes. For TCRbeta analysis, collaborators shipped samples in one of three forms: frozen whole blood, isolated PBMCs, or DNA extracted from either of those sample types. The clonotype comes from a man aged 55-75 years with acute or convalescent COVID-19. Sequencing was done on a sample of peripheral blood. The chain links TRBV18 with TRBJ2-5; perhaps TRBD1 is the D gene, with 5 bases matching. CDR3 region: CASSPKGWETQYF. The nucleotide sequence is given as TGTGCCAGCTCACCAAAGGGGTGGGAGACCCAGTACTTC.